These T cell receptor beta chains were read from a single sample in a study of beta chain features in type 1 diabetes. Clones were read by immunoSEQ multiplex PCR, and TCRdb kept only the in-frame ones, dropping some. The sample includes about 150,000 clones, roughly 48% seen only once; the top ten take 0.4% to 0.5%. The sample taken for sequencing was Tregs from blood. All receptors derive from a man aged 18-30 years in good health. CDR3s include the opening cysteine and the closing phenylalanine or tryptophan. The D gene is left open where the match is weak. The size field is filled for only some rows; it gives once, few, many or a size class.

D,J,V,size,CDR3,DNA
-,TRBJ2-7,TRBV6-6,few,CASSYGDPGTEQYF,TGTGCCAGCAGCTATGGGGATCCCGGGACAGAGCAGTACTTC
-,TRBJ2-7,TRBV21-1,many,CASSKRRRTGTYEQYF,TGTGCCAGCAGCAAACGAAGGCGGACAGGGACCTACGAGCAGTACTTC
TRBD2,TRBJ2-7,TRBV5-5,-,CASSLLLAGAYEQYF,TGTGCCAGCAGCTTGCTACTAGCGGGAGCCTACGAGCAGTACTTC
-,TRBJ1-3,TRBV6-6,-,CASSLQGEGNTIYF,TGTGCCAGCAGCCTCCAGGGTGAGGGAAACACCATATATTTT
TRBD1,TRBJ2-7,TRBV27,-,CASSRTGTGVEQYF,TGTGCCAGCAGTCGAACCGGGACAGGGGTCGAGCAGTACTTC
TRBD1,TRBJ1-5,TRBV30,-,CAWNRGLDQPQHF,TGTGCCTGGAATAGGGGGCTTGATCAGCCCCAGCATTTT
-,TRBJ2-3,TRBV5-1,few,CASSFASGVTTDTQYF,TGCGCCAGCAGCTTCGCCTCGGGGGTAACCACAGATACGCAGTATTTT
-,TRBJ1-2,TRBV6-1,-,CASSEGLSGYTF,TGTGCCAGCAGTGAAGGTTTGAGTGGCTACACCTTC
TRBD1,TRBJ1-3,TRBV23-1,-,CASSQWDSLVNTIYF,TGCGCCAGCAGTCAATGGGACAGCTTGGTTAACACCATATATTTT
-,TRBJ1-1,TRBV5-1,-,CASSLDGSGRGGTEAFF,TGCGCCAGCAGCTTGGATGGGTCCGGCAGGGGCGGCACTGAAGCTTTCTTT
TRBD1,TRBJ2-3,TRBV19,-,CASSPRGNLFGDTQYF,TGTGCCAGTAGTCCCAGGGGGAATCTCTTCGGAGATACGCAGTATTTT
-,TRBJ1-1,TRBV19,-,CASSIDPGVETEAFF,TGTGCCAGTAGTATAGATCCAGGGGTTGAAACTGAAGCTTTCTTT
TRBD1,TRBJ1-1,TRBV5-1,-,CASSLGVGQASEAFF,TGCGCCAGCAGCTTGGGGGTTGGACAGGCCTCTGAAGCTTTCTTT